The 3 T cell receptor beta chains below come from one sample, sequenced in a study of neoadjuvant anti-PD-1 for oral cavity cancer. Sequenced by immunoSEQ multiplex PCR; TCRdb stores in-frame clones only, minus some. The sample contains some 6,900 clones, 75% of which appear only once. Sequenced material: PBMCs, taken before nivolumab (anti-PD-1) treatment. The origin of the receptors is a person between 40 and 85 years old with oral cavity squamous cell carcinoma.

The chain joins TRBV10-3 to TRBJ2-7; tentative D call: TRBD2 (6 bases). The CDR3 runs to 15 residues. CDR1 and CDR2 (germline): ENHRY, SYGVKD. V was shortened by 3 bases and J by 7 bases, with 19 bases between the two germline ends. The chain's CDR3 is CAISELGGEPEEQYF. CDR3 DNA: TGTGCCATCAGTGAACTGGGCGGGGAACCTGAAGAGCAGTACTTC.

This clone was seen only once. The CDR3 loop reads CASSKGLAGPSLYEQYF. The CDR3 nucleotides read TGTGCCAGTAGTAAGGGACTAGCGGGGCCGTCCCTCTACGAGCAGTACTTC. The chain joins TRBV19 to TRBJ2-7, with TRBD2 matching 13 bases. V trimming: 4 bases; J trimming: 3 bases; junction bases outside the gene matches: 9. Germline values: CDR1 LNHDA, CDR2 SQIVND (reference sequence). The CDR3 has 17 residues.

This chain uses TRBV5-1 with TRBJ1-2; D not resolved. CDR1 is SGHRS and CDR2 is YFSETQ in the germline V gene. This CDR3 contains 14 residues. The V end lost 0 bases, the J end lost 4 bases, and 10 bases lay between the germline ends. The CDR3 bases are TGCGCCAGCAGCTTGGCCCGGGTCGGCTATGGCTACACCTTC. Translating gives CASSLARVGYGYTF. Full variable domain (rest looked up from reference TRBV5-1 and TRBJ1-2): KAGVTQTPRYLIKTRGQQVTLSCSPISGHRSVSWYQQTPGQGLQFLFEYFSETQRNKGNFPGRFSGRQFSNSRSEMNVSTLELGDSALYLCASSLARVGYGYTFGSGTRLTVV.